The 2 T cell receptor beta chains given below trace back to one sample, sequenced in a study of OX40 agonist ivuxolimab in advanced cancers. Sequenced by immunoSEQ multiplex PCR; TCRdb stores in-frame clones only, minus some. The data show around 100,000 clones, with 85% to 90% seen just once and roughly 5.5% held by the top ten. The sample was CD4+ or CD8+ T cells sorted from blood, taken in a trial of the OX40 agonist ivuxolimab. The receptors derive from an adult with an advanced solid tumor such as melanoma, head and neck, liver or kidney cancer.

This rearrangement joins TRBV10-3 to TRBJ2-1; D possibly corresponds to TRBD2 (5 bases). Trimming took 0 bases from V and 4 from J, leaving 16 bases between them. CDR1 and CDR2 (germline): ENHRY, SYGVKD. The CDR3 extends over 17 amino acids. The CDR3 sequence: CAISESSSGSYYNEQFF. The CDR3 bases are TGTGCCATCAGTGAGTCGAGCTCGGGATCCTATTACAATGAGCAGTTCTTC.

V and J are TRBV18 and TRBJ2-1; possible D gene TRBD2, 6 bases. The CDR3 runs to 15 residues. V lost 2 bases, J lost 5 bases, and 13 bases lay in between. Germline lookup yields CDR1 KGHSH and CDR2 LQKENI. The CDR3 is CASSPIRTKNNEQFF. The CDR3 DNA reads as TGTGCCAGCTCACCAATACGGACTAAGAACAATGAGCAGTTCTTC.